Listed below are T cell receptor beta chains from one sample, sequenced in a study of cytomegalovirus exposure and HLA in healthy donors. The repertoire was sequenced with immunoSEQ multiplex PCR; TCRdb's copy has only in-frame clones and lacks some. The repertoire holds around 100,000 clones, with more than 60% as singletons. The sample consisted of PBMCs. The receptors were sampled from a female donor in good health and CMV-seropositive. Both conserved end residues are part of each CDR3. Fields, in order: J gene, CDR3 length, clone size, D gene, V gene, CDR3 DNA, CDR3 protein. D genes are given only for firm matches. Clone size is not always given. Where it is, it says once, few, many or a class for expanded clones.

j_gene: TRBJ2-7
len: 15
abundance: .
d_gene: TRBD2
v_gene: TRBV7-3
CDR3nt: TGTGCCAGCAGCCCAGGAAGCGGGGGATACTACGAGCAGTACTTC
CDR3aa: CASSPGSGGYYEQYF

j_gene: TRBJ2-7
len: 17
abundance: .
d_gene: TRBD2
v_gene: TRBV7-6
CDR3nt: TGTGCCAGCAGCTTAACTCCTCCTGGGACTAACCTCTACGAGCAGTACTTC
CDR3aa: CASSLTPPGTNLYEQYF

j_gene: TRBJ2-3
len: 16
abundance: .
d_gene: TRBD2
v_gene: TRBV7-8
CDR3nt: TGTGCCAGCAGCTTAGCGCGGGGGAGAATCCCAGATACGCAGTATTTT
CDR3aa: CASSLARGRIPDTQYF

j_gene: TRBJ1-2
len: 17
abundance: .
d_gene: TRBD1
v_gene: TRBV4-1
CDR3nt: TGCGCCAGCAGCGATCTCCGGGACAGGGGGCGCAACTATGGCTACACCTTC
CDR3aa: CASSDLRDRGRNYGYTF

j_gene: TRBJ2-4
len: 12
abundance: .
d_gene: .
v_gene: TRBV29-1
CDR3nt: TGCAGCGTTGTCACCCGGGGTGACATTCAGTACTTC
CDR3aa: CSVVTRGDIQYF

j_gene: TRBJ1-2
len: 15
abundance: .
d_gene: .
v_gene: TRBV28
CDR3nt: TGTGCCAGCAGTTTACGAACAGGCCCTTTCTATGGCTACACCTTC
CDR3aa: CASSLRTGPFYGYTF

j_gene: TRBJ1-1
len: 18
abundance: .
d_gene: TRBD1
v_gene: TRBV7-9
CDR3nt: TGTGCCAGCAGCCCGCACCGGAGACAGGGGGCTCCGAACACTGAAGCTTTCTTT
CDR3aa: CASSPHRRQGAPNTEAFF

j_gene: TRBJ2-7
len: 14
abundance: .
d_gene: TRBD2
v_gene: TRBV5-8
CDR3nt: TGTGCCAGCAGCTTGGTCGGGGGGTCGGGCGAGCAGTACTTC
CDR3aa: CASSLVGGSGEQYF

j_gene: TRBJ2-7
len: 15
abundance: .
d_gene: TRBD2
v_gene: TRBV5-4
CDR3nt: TGTGCCAGCAGCCCCCAAAGCGGGAGTTCGTACGAGCAGTACTTC
CDR3aa: CASSPQSGSSYEQYF

j_gene: TRBJ2-2
len: 13
abundance: .
d_gene: .
v_gene: TRBV19
CDR3nt: TGTGCCAGTAGTATCGCGGGGGCACGGGAGCTGTTTTTT
CDR3aa: CASSIAGARELFF

j_gene: TRBJ2-7
len: 13
abundance: .
d_gene: TRBD1
v_gene: TRBV27
CDR3nt: TGTGCCAGCAGCCTTGGACAGGTCTACGAGCAGTACTTC
CDR3aa: CASSLGQVYEQYF

j_gene: TRBJ2-1
len: 15
abundance: .
d_gene: TRBD2
v_gene: TRBV29-1
CDR3nt: TGCAGCGTTGATCCGACGGGAGGGCCTTACAATGAGCAGTTCTTC
CDR3aa: CSVDPTGGPYNEQFF

j_gene: TRBJ2-5
len: 15
abundance: .
d_gene: TRBD1
v_gene: TRBV27
CDR3nt: TGTGCCAGCAGTTTATATCAAGGGGGCCGAGAGACCCAGTACTTC
CDR3aa: CASSLYQGGRETQYF

j_gene: TRBJ2-2
len: 14
abundance: .
d_gene: .
v_gene: TRBV30
CDR3nt: TGTGCCTGGGGAGGAGGGGCGAACACCGGGGAGCTGTTTTTT
CDR3aa: CAWGGGANTGELFF

j_gene: TRBJ2-3
len: 16
abundance: .
d_gene: TRBD2
v_gene: TRBV5-8
CDR3nt: TGTGCCAGCAGCTTGGCCAGGACTAGCGGACCCAATACGCAGTATTTT
CDR3aa: CASSLARTSGPNTQYF

j_gene: TRBJ1-2
len: 15
abundance: .
d_gene: .
v_gene: TRBV5-1
CDR3nt: TGCGCCAGCAGCCACGGTTTCAACCCGGACTATGGCTACACCTTC
CDR3aa: CASSHGFNPDYGYTF

j_gene: TRBJ2-7
len: 17
abundance: once
d_gene: TRBD1
v_gene: TRBV7-2
CDR3nt: TGTGCCAGCAGCCTGAGGTGGGGGGACAGGGGGTCGAGCGAGCAGTACTTC
CDR3aa: CASSLRWGDRGSSEQYF

j_gene: TRBJ2-1
len: 17
abundance: .
d_gene: TRBD2
v_gene: TRBV29-1
CDR3nt: TGCAGCGTTGAAGAAAGGAGGACTAGCGGGAGGGCCAATGAGCAGTTCTTC
CDR3aa: CSVEERRTSGRANEQFF

j_gene: TRBJ2-3
len: 14
abundance: .
d_gene: .
v_gene: TRBV29-1
CDR3nt: TGCAGCGTCGGAGGGGCGCAAAGCACAGATACGCAGTATTTT
CDR3aa: CSVGGAQSTDTQYF

j_gene: TRBJ2-3
len: 16
abundance: .
d_gene: TRBD1
v_gene: TRBV7-8
CDR3nt: TGTGCCAGCAGCCCGACCGGGACAGGGGGCGCGGGTACGCAGTATTTT
CDR3aa: CASSPTGTGGAGTQYF

j_gene: TRBJ1-2
len: 16
abundance: .
d_gene: TRBD1
v_gene: TRBV28
CDR3nt: TGTGCCAGCAGTTTTGCGGGGACAGGGGGCCAGCATGGCTACACCTTC
CDR3aa: CASSFAGTGGQHGYTF

j_gene: TRBJ1-1
len: 13
abundance: .
d_gene: TRBD1
v_gene: TRBV2
CDR3nt: TGTGCCAGCGGCCGAGGGACAGCCTCTGAAGCTTTCTTT
CDR3aa: CASGRGTASEAFF

j_gene: TRBJ2-7
len: 15
abundance: .
d_gene: TRBD1
v_gene: TRBV19
CDR3nt: TGTGCCAGTAGTATAGGGGGACAGGGTCCCTACGAGCAGTACTTC
CDR3aa: CASSIGGQGPYEQYF

j_gene: TRBJ1-1
len: 18
abundance: .
d_gene: .
v_gene: TRBV28
CDR3nt: TGTGCCAGCAGCCAAATCCTCGCCGGGACAATAAGGAACACTGAAGCTTTCTTT
CDR3aa: CASSQILAGTIRNTEAFF

j_gene: TRBJ1-5
len: 16
abundance: .
d_gene: TRBD1
v_gene: TRBV5-6
CDR3nt: TGTGCCAGCAGCGGAGCGGGACAGGGAAGCAATCAGCCCCAGCATTTT
CDR3aa: CASSGAGQGSNQPQHF

j_gene: TRBJ1-2
len: 14
abundance: .
d_gene: .
v_gene: TRBV7-2
CDR3nt: TGTGCCAGCAGCCACCCTTCAGTTAATTATGGCTACACCTTC
CDR3aa: CASSHPSVNYGYTF

j_gene: TRBJ2-5
len: 14
abundance: .
d_gene: TRBD1
v_gene: TRBV7-2
CDR3nt: TGTGCCAGCAGCCGCTCCGGACAGGGAGAGACCCAGTACTTC
CDR3aa: CASSRSGQGETQYF

j_gene: TRBJ1-5
len: 15
abundance: .
d_gene: .
v_gene: TRBV2
CDR3nt: TGTGCCAGCTGGGAGGGAACAACTTCAAATCAGCCCCAGCATTTT
CDR3aa: CASWEGTTSNQPQHF

j_gene: TRBJ2-1
len: 18
abundance: .
d_gene: .
v_gene: TRBV5-1
CDR3nt: TGCGCCAGCAGCTTGGCCGGACTACTCGGGGGCTCCTACAATGAGCAGTTCTTC
CDR3aa: CASSLAGLLGGSYNEQFF

j_gene: TRBJ2-3
len: 16
abundance: .
d_gene: .
v_gene: TRBV9
CDR3nt: TGTGCCAGCAGCGTAGCTTCTAGAGCTAGCACAGATACGCAGTATTTT
CDR3aa: CASSVASRASTDTQYF

j_gene: TRBJ2-5
len: 13
abundance: .
d_gene: .
v_gene: TRBV6-1
CDR3nt: TGTGCCAGCAGTCCCGGGTTACAAGAGACCCAGTACTTC
CDR3aa: CASSPGLQETQYF

j_gene: TRBJ1-2
len: 11
abundance: .
d_gene: .
v_gene: TRBV30
CDR3nt: TGTGCCTGGAGTGTACCGGGTGGCTACACCTTC
CDR3aa: CAWSVPGGYTF

j_gene: TRBJ1-1
len: 13
abundance: .
d_gene: .
v_gene: TRBV7-8
CDR3nt: TGTGCCAGCGAGCAGGGGATGAACACTGAAGCTTTCTTT
CDR3aa: CASEQGMNTEAFF

j_gene: TRBJ1-1
len: 15
abundance: .
d_gene: TRBD1
v_gene: TRBV29-1
CDR3nt: TGCAGCGTTGAAGCCCCAGGGGGCCGGAACACTGAAGCTTTCTTT
CDR3aa: CSVEAPGGRNTEAFF

j_gene: TRBJ1-1
len: 15
abundance: few
d_gene: TRBD1
v_gene: TRBV27
CDR3nt: TGTGCCAGCAGCCGCCGGGGGACAGGGGACACTGAAGCTTTCTTT
CDR3aa: CASSRRGTGDTEAFF

j_gene: TRBJ2-5
len: 14
abundance: .
d_gene: .
v_gene: TRBV5-8
CDR3nt: TGTGCCAGCAGTTTAGGAGGGGGCCTCGAGACCCAGTACTTC
CDR3aa: CASSLGGGLETQYF

j_gene: TRBJ2-5
len: 13
abundance: .
d_gene: .
v_gene: TRBV5-6
CDR3nt: TGTGCCAGCAGCTTTGGGGCACGGGAGACCCAGTACTTC
CDR3aa: CASSFGARETQYF

j_gene: TRBJ1-6
len: 19
abundance: .
d_gene: .
v_gene: TRBV28
CDR3nt: TGTGCCAGCAGTTCGTCCCCACACGTGGGGAGCACCTATAATTCACCCCTCCACTTT
CDR3aa: CASSSSPHVGSTYNSPLHF

j_gene: TRBJ1-1
len: 14
abundance: .
d_gene: TRBD1
v_gene: TRBV19
CDR3nt: TGTGCCAGTAGTAACTACAGGGGCCTCACTGAAGCTTTCTTT
CDR3aa: CASSNYRGLTEAFF

j_gene: TRBJ2-2
len: 18
abundance: .
d_gene: .
v_gene: TRBV7-2
CDR3nt: TGTGCCAGCAGCCTGGGCGCACCGGGCCCTGGGACTTTCGGGGAGCTGTTTTTT
CDR3aa: CASSLGAPGPGTFGELFF

j_gene: TRBJ2-7
len: 16
abundance: .
d_gene: .
v_gene: TRBV7-6
CDR3nt: TGTGCCAGCAGCTTAAGCGCGGGACCCATGACCTACGAGCAGTACTTC
CDR3aa: CASSLSAGPMTYEQYF

j_gene: TRBJ2-3
len: 19
abundance: once
d_gene: .
v_gene: TRBV21-1
CDR3nt: TGTGCCAGCAGCAAAGAGCCCAAGGGGGGACAGGGTTGTACAGATACGCAGTATTTT
CDR3aa: CASSKEPKGGQGCTDTQYF

j_gene: TRBJ2-1
len: 16
abundance: .
d_gene: .
v_gene: TRBV28
CDR3nt: TGTGCCAGCAGTCCTTACTCCACTACCTCCTACAATGAGCAGTTCTTC
CDR3aa: CASSPYSTTSYNEQFF

j_gene: TRBJ2-3
len: 15
abundance: medium-sized
d_gene: .
v_gene: TRBV13
CDR3nt: TGTGCCAGCAGCTACCGGGATACAAGCACAGATACGCAGTATTTT
CDR3aa: CASSYRDTSTDTQYF

j_gene: TRBJ2-7
len: 12
abundance: few
d_gene: .
v_gene: TRBV2
CDR3nt: TGTGCCAGCAGTCCACAGGGTTCCGAGCAGTACTTC
CDR3aa: CASSPQGSEQYF

j_gene: TRBJ1-1
len: 15
abundance: .
d_gene: TRBD1
v_gene: TRBV30
CDR3nt: TGTGCCTGGAGTGGCGCCGGGACAGGGGGGAGAAAAGCTTTCTTT
CDR3aa: CAWSGAGTGGRKAFF

j_gene: TRBJ1-5
len: 15
abundance: .
d_gene: .
v_gene: TRBV6-1
CDR3nt: TGTGCCAGCGGGGGGGACTGGGGGGGCAATCAGCCCCAGCATTTT
CDR3aa: CASGGDWGGNQPQHF

j_gene: TRBJ2-2
len: 16
abundance: .
d_gene: TRBD2
v_gene: TRBV7-2
CDR3nt: TGTGCCAGCAGCTTATGGCGGGGGGTGAACACCGGGGAGCTGTTTTTT
CDR3aa: CASSLWRGVNTGELFF

j_gene: TRBJ1-4
len: 14
abundance: .
d_gene: TRBD1
v_gene: TRBV19
CDR3nt: TGTGCCAGTAGTACGACAGGGAAGAATGAAAAACTGTTTTTT
CDR3aa: CASSTTGKNEKLFF

j_gene: TRBJ1-2
len: 15
abundance: once
d_gene: TRBD1
v_gene: TRBV7-2
CDR3nt: TGTGCCAGCAGCTCTAGACAGGGGGTTGGCTATGGCTACACCTTC
CDR3aa: CASSSRQGVGYGYTF

j_gene: TRBJ1-4
len: 16
abundance: .
d_gene: .
v_gene: TRBV2
CDR3nt: TGTGCCAGCAGCACCGGGACAACAGCAACTAATGAAAAACTGTTTTTT
CDR3aa: CASSTGTTATNEKLFF

j_gene: TRBJ2-5
len: 14
abundance: .
d_gene: .
v_gene: TRBV7-6
CDR3nt: TGTGCCAGCAGCTTAGGGGGCGGCACAGAGACCCAGTACTTC
CDR3aa: CASSLGGGTETQYF

j_gene: TRBJ1-1
len: 15
abundance: .
d_gene: TRBD1
v_gene: TRBV6-1
CDR3nt: TGTGCCAGCACCCCGATTACAGGGGGGGACACTGAAGCTTTCTTT
CDR3aa: CASTPITGGDTEAFF

j_gene: TRBJ1-3
len: 15
abundance: .
d_gene: .
v_gene: TRBV10-3
CDR3nt: TGTGCCATCAGTGTCGCCAGAAACTCTGGAAACACCATATATTTT
CDR3aa: CAISVARNSGNTIYF

j_gene: TRBJ2-1
len: 13
abundance: few
d_gene: .
v_gene: TRBV6-6
CDR3nt: TGTGCCAGCAGTTACTCTGAGGGCGGTGAGCAGTTCTTC
CDR3aa: CASSYSEGGEQFF

j_gene: TRBJ2-5
len: 17
abundance: .
d_gene: TRBD2
v_gene: TRBV5-1
CDR3nt: TGCGCCAGCAGCCCACGGGGCCAGCGGGGGGGGCAAGAGACCCAGTACTTC
CDR3aa: CASSPRGQRGGQETQYF

j_gene: TRBJ1-1
len: 13
abundance: .
d_gene: .
v_gene: TRBV7-2
CDR3nt: TGTGCCAGCAGCTTAGGACTATCCGCTGAAGCTTTCTTT
CDR3aa: CASSLGLSAEAFF

j_gene: TRBJ2-5
len: 14
abundance: .
d_gene: .
v_gene: TRBV7-8
CDR3nt: TGTGCCAGCAGCTTAGGGGGCAGCCAAGAGACCCAGTACTTC
CDR3aa: CASSLGGSQETQYF

j_gene: TRBJ2-1
len: 15
abundance: .
d_gene: .
v_gene: TRBV5-4
CDR3nt: TGTGCCAGCAGTCGGGACTCCAACTCCTACAATGAGCAGTTCTTC
CDR3aa: CASSRDSNSYNEQFF

j_gene: TRBJ2-5
len: 17
abundance: .
d_gene: TRBD2
v_gene: TRBV29-1
CDR3nt: TGCAGCGTTGATCGAGGACTAGCGGGAGGGGGCAAGGAGACCCAGTACTTC
CDR3aa: CSVDRGLAGGGKETQYF